Sequencing of this T cell receptor beta chain was carried out in a study of regulatory T cells in long-lasting Graves disease. Described time point: persistent/refractory GD, antithyroid drugs over 5 years with positive TRAb. TCR sequences were obtained from RNA taken from PBMCs. Blood from the periphery, approximately 8.5 milliliters in all, was drawn into EDTA tubes. This CDR3 spans 15 amino acids. Germline V gives CDR1 LGHDT, CDR2 YNNKEL (reference sequence). Trimming left V 0 bases short and J 0 bases short, with 5 bases between. The study's findings and limits: Favored gene segments in persistent disease were TRBV28, TRBJ1-2 and TRBJ2-5. New patients shared roughly 1,000 public clonotypes, and persistent patients shared more, with under 3,000.

As for this clonotype: What it binds is unknown.

Sequencing libraries for TCR beta were prepared with iRepertoire HTBI primers and Arm-PCR of CDR3 regions. TCRdb reprocessed the multiplex PCR reads with MiXCR, giving one entry per CDR3 protein. The table shows fewer than 550,000 distinct CDR3 sequences, with about 22% occurring only once. The J gene is TRBJ2-2, the V gene TRBV3-1; D gene uncertain. Source: peripheral blood mononuclear cells (PBMCs), taken when the disease was refractory, from a patient treated with antithyroid drugs. The receptor was isolated from a female donor with Graves disease. CDR3 protein: CASSQDGPNTGELFF. CDR3 DNA: TGTGCCAGCAGCCAAGACGGTCCGAACACCGGGGAGCTGTTTTTT.